These 26 T cell receptor beta chains originate from one sample sequenced in a study of cytomegalovirus exposure and HLA in healthy donors. Vbeta (60) and Jbeta (13) primers were used in the PCR. Profiling relied on immunoSEQ multiplex PCR, and the TCRdb table lists in-frame clones only, not all of them. The sample consists of about 140,000 clones, around 66% of them appearing once. The material sequenced was PBMCs. These receptors all come from a woman in her fifties or sixties in good health and CMV-seronegative.

This chain joins TRBV5-4 and TRBJ1-2; 7 bases align to TRBD1. Germline V gives CDR1 SGHNT, CDR2 YYREEE (reference sequence). V lost 0 bases to trimming and J lost 4 bases; unmatched junction nucleotides: 3. This CDR3 has 14 residues. CDR3 nucleotide sequence: TGTGCCAGCAGCTTGGACCCAGGGGGCTATGGCTACACCTTC. It codes for CASSLDPGGYGYTF.

This clone was counted a few times. DNA for the CDR3: TGTGCCAGCAGCTCTACTGGGGGGGCCGGATTCGCAACTAATGAAAAACTGTTTTTT. Translation gives CASSSTGGAGFATNEKLFF. The chain has TRBV5-6 and TRBJ1-4; perhaps TRBD1 as D (6 bases). The V gene lost 3 bases and the J gene lost 0 bases, with 21 bases spanning the gap. Germline V gene data show CDR1 as SGHDT and CDR2 as YYEEEE. The length of the CDR3 is 19 residues.

Turning to this clone: Within the sample, other DNA sequences also encode this same CDR3. The rearrangement joins TRBV5-1 to TRBJ2-3; 10 positions agree with TRBD2. CDR3 length: 14 amino acids. V lost 4 bases, J lost 5 bases, and 4 bases stayed unmatched. Germline V gives CDR1 SGHRS, CDR2 YFSETQ. CDR3 region: CASSPGLAVDTQYF. The CDR3, as DNA: TGCGCCAGCAGCCCCGGACTAGCGGTAGATACGCAGTATTTT.

This clone appeared a few times. The rearrangement links TRBV6-6 to TRBJ2-7; TRBD2 matches 7 bases. CDR1 is MNHNY, CDR2 SVGAGI, per germline (reference sequence). This CDR3 contains 15 residues. Trimming cost V 7 bases and J 3 bases; bases outside gene matches: 12. In DNA form, the CDR3 reads TGTGCCAGCACGAGGGGAGGGGAGGTCAACTACGAGCAGTACTTC. This gives the protein CASTRGGEVNYEQYF.

The chain combines TRBV6-6 with TRBJ2-7, with TRBD2 as a possible D gene (5 bases). The V end lost 4 bases, the J end lost 4 bases, and 17 bases lay between the germline ends. The CDR3 runs to 15 residues. The V gene's germline CDR1 is MNHNY and CDR2 SVGAGI (reference sequence). The CDR3 region has the DNA TGTGCCAGCAGTTCTCCGACCCTCACGGGGTACGAGCAGTACTTC. Translated, it gives CASSSPTLTGYEQYF.

The CDR3: CASSKRATYEQYF. CDR3 sequence (DNA): TGTGCCAGCAGCAAGAGGGCCACCTACGAGCAGTACTTC. The rearrangement uses TRBV6-1 and TRBJ2-7, with a possible D match to TRBD2 (5 bases). Germline CDR1 MNHNS, CDR2 SASEGT. V shed 6 bases and J shed 2 bases, with 11 bases lying between them. The CDR3 has 13 amino acids.

The J gene is TRBJ2-7, the V gene TRBV7-2; TRBD1 is a possible D gene (6 bases). This CDR3 spans 13 amino acids. V shed 1 base and J shed 7 bases, with 11 bases lying between them. The germline CDR1 and CDR2 sequences are SGHTA and FQGNSA. The DNA for the CDR3 is TGTGCCAGCAGCTTAGGGGGCCAGGGGGAGCAGTACTTC. Residues: CASSLGGQGEQYF. Filled out from reference TRBV7-2 and TRBJ2-7, the complete variable domain reads GAGVSQSPSNKVTEKGKDVELRCDPISGHTALYWYRQSLGQGLEFLIYFQGNSAPDKSGLPSDRFSAERTGGSVSTLTIQRTQQEDSAVYLCASSLGGQGEQYFGPGTRLTVT.

This sequence joins TRBV5-7 and TRBJ2-1, with D tentatively TRBD2 (7 bases). TRBV5-7 is an open reading frame, and its role is uncertain. V lost 1 base to trimming and J lost 1 base, with 12 bases between them. CDR3 size: 16 residues. CDR3 sequence (DNA): TGTGCCAGCAGCTTGAGGGGGGGTGGGTCCTACAATGAGCAGTTCTTC. Encoded protein: CASSLRGGGSYNEQFF.

The rearrangement uses TRBV15 and TRBJ2-5; 10 nucleotides align to TRBD2. Trimming cost V 3 bases and J 0 bases; bases outside gene matches: 4. This CDR3 is built from 16 residues. The germline V gene encodes CDR1 LNHNV and CDR2 YYDKDF (reference sequence). DNA for the CDR3: TGTGCCACCAGCAGTCCTAGCGGGGGAAACCAAGAGACCCAGTACTTC. Translated: CATSSPSGGNQETQYF.

The chain employs TRBV5-6 and TRBJ2-1; tentatively, D is TRBD1 (6 bases). Germline CDR1 and CDR2: SGHDT and YYEEEE. The CDR3 has 13 amino acids. The V end lost 4 bases, the J end lost 9 bases, and 14 bases lay between the germline ends. CDR3 bases: TGTGCCAGCAGCCGTAATCCGACAGGTGAGCAGTTCTTC. This gives the protein CASSRNPTGEQFF.

CDR3 DNA sequence: TGTGCCAGCAGCTTAGACCAGCGGGGTGAGCAGTTCTTC. Translating it yields CASSLDQRGEQFF. The chain combines TRBV11-2 with TRBJ2-1; 7 positions agree with TRBD2. Germline CDR1 reads SGHAT; CDR2 reads FQNNGV. This CDR3 has 13 residues. V shed 0 bases and J 9 bases; nucleotides not matched to a gene: 2.

This clone was observed a few times. This rearrangement joins TRBV2 to TRBJ2-5, with D perhaps matching TRBD2 (6 bases). The J call may be wrong; the DNA end is better matched by TRBJ2-7. Germline lookup yields CDR1 SNHLY and CDR2 FYNNEI. This CDR3 region has 13 residues. DNA of the CDR3: TGTGCCAGCCGGGGGACGGTGACCTACGAGCAGTACTTC. Protein product: CASRGTVTYEQYF.

This chain joins TRBV19 and TRBJ2-5; 8 bases are shared with TRBD1. The CDR3 length is 14 residues. Germline V gene sequence: CDR1 LNHDA, CDR2 SQIVND (reference sequence). Trimming removed 6 bases from V and 1 base from J; junction bases left unmatched: 4. CDR3 in amino acids: CASRRTGGQETQYF. CDR3 bases: TGTGCCAGTAGGCGAACAGGGGGCCAAGAGACCCAGTACTTC.

The chain has TRBV27 and TRBJ1-6; 8 nucleotides line up with TRBD1. The CDR3 has 13 amino acids. V trimming: 6 bases; J trimming: 10 bases; junction bases outside the gene matches: 5. Looked up from germline, CDR1 is MNHEY and CDR2 is SMNVEV (reference sequence). The CDR3 loop is CASRAGGQSPLHF. Here the CDR3 DNA reads TGTGCCAGCAGGGCAGGGGGCCAATCACCCCTCCACTTT.

V gene TRBV5-4 combines with J gene TRBJ1-6; D is perhaps TRBD1 (5 bases). Germline V gene data show CDR1 as SGHNT and CDR2 as YYREEE (reference sequence). CDR3 size: 14 residues. The V gene lost 0 bases and the J gene lost 5 bases, with 6 bases spanning the gap. The CDR3 coding sequence is TGTGCCAGCAGCTTGGGCAGGGATAATTCACCCCTCCACTTT. Encoded protein: CASSLGRDNSPLHF. The complete variable domain, with remaining parts taken from reference TRBV5-4 and TRBJ1-6, reads ETGVTQSPTHLIKTRGQQVTLRCSSQSGHNTVSWYQQALGQGPQFIFQYYREEENGRGNFPPRFSGLQFPNYSSELNVNALELDDSALYLCASSLGRDNSPLHFGNGTRLTVT.

As concerns this clone: A read error may produce the germline difference seen at one junction end. The genes are TRBV7-9 and TRBJ2-2; TRBD2 matches at 9 bases. Germline V lookup: CDR1 SEHNR, CDR2 FQNEAQ (reference sequence). The CDR3 loop spans 18 amino acids. In DNA form, the CDR3 reads TGTTCCAGCAGCCGGGCCAGACTAGCGGACTCGAACACCGGGGAGCTGTTTTTT. It yields the protein CSSSRARLADSNTGELFF. Full variable domain (remainder filled in from reference TRBV7-9 and TRBJ2-2): DTGVSQNPRHKITKRGQNVTFRCDPISEHNRLYWYRQTLGQGPEFLTYFQNEAQLEKSRLLSDRFSAERPKGSFSTLEIQRTEQGDSAMYLCSSSRARLADSNTGELFFGEGSRLTVL.

The V and J genes are TRBV2 and TRBJ2-3; 7 bases are shared with TRBD2. There are 16 residues in the CDR3. Per germline, CDR1 SNHLY and CDR2 FYNNEI. With V trimmed by 1 base and J by 0 bases, 4 bases remained unmatched. The CDR3 here is CASSEGGGMSTDTQYF. The CDR3 DNA sequence: TGTGCCAGCAGTGAAGGGGGGGGGATGAGCACAGATACGCAGTATTTT.

The chain recombines TRBV29-1 with TRBJ2-5; 8 bases align to TRBD2. Germline values: CDR1 SQVTM, CDR2 ANQGSEA. The trim removed 7 bases at V and 2 bases at J, leaving 3 bases unmatched. The CDR3 consists of 12 residues. CDR3 DNA sequence: TGCAGCGCTGGACTAGCTCAAGAGACCCAGTACTTC. Translating it yields CSAGLAQETQYF.

The gene calls are TRBV25-1 and TRBJ1-2; D might be TRBD1 (6 bases). The CDR3 spans 16 residues. The germline V gene encodes CDR1 MGHDK and CDR2 SYGVNS. Trimming pared 1 base from V and 3 bases from J, leaving 15 bases between. The CDR3 region has the DNA TGTGCCAGCAGTGAATGGGCCGGCGGGGGCGACTATGGCTACACCTTC. Amino acids: CASSEWAGGGDYGYTF.

V gene TRBV5-1 combines with J gene TRBJ2-7; 7 bases are shared with TRBD2. CDR1 and CDR2 (germline): SGHRS, YFSETQ. Trimming cost V 0 bases and J 1 base; bases outside gene matches: 1. The CDR3 is 14 residues long. In nucleotides, the CDR3 is TGCGCCAGCAGCTTGGGGGGGGGATCCTACGAGCAGTACTTC. Protein: CASSLGGGSYEQYF. Full variable domain (missing parts from reference TRBV5-1 and TRBJ2-7): KAGVTQTPRYLIKTRGQQVTLSCSPISGHRSVSWYQQTPGQGLQFLFEYFSETQRNKGNFPGRFSGRQFSNSRSEMNVSTLELGDSALYLCASSLGGGSYEQYFGPGTRLTVT.

The sample holds one count of this clone. The chain has TRBV7-2 and TRBJ2-4, with 8 bases aligning to TRBD1. The germline CDR1 and CDR2 sequences are SGHTA and FQGNSA. The CDR3 totals 18 residues. V shed 0 bases, J shed 0 bases, and the junction held 7 bases outside the gene matches. The CDR3 is CASSLAQGATLAKNIQYF. The CDR3 DNA reads as TGTGCCAGCAGCTTAGCGCAGGGGGCGACCTTAGCCAAAAACATTCAGTACTTC.

The chain carries TRBV5-1 and TRBJ2-3, with D possibly TRBD1 on 6 matching bases. This CDR3 region has 15 residues. Looked up from germline, CDR1 is SGHRS and CDR2 is YFSETQ. V was cut by 3 bases and J by 2 bases, with 13 bases left in between. The DNA for the CDR3 is TGCGCCAGCAGCTCTCTGGGGGCTACCACAGATACGCAGTATTTT. Amino acid sequence: CASSSLGATTDTQYF.

This chain joins TRBV6-5 and TRBJ2-1; 10 bases align to TRBD2. Trimming took 5 bases from V and 4 from J; bases not matched to a gene: 5. This CDR3 is built from 15 residues. Germline V gene data show CDR1 as MNHEY and CDR2 as SVGAGI. The CDR3 spells CASSKERGGYNEQFF. The DNA for the CDR3 is TGTGCCAGCAGTAAGGAGCGGGGGGGGTACAATGAGCAGTTCTTC.

This sequence joins TRBV7-2 and TRBJ1-3, with 9 bases lining up with TRBD1. Germline CDR1 SGHTA, CDR2 FQGNSA. The V gene end was trimmed by 6 bases and the J gene end by 4 bases; junction bases not matched to a gene: 4. The CDR3 has 14 residues. Written as DNA, the CDR3 is TGTGCCAGCAGGGTACAGGGGGCGGGAAACACCATATATTTT. Translating gives CASRVQGAGNTIYF.

The rearrangement links TRBV21-1 to TRBJ2-5; the table names TRBD2, a call not compared with the DNA. The tail of the sequence fits TRBJ2-7 better, so the J call may be wrong. TRBV21-1 is termed a pseudogene. This CDR3 spans 16 amino acids. CDR3 loop: CASVGLAGPNPYEQYF. Written as DNA, the CDR3 is TGTGCCAGCGTAGGACTAGCGGGACCAAATCCCTACGAGCAGTACTTC.

This chain joins TRBV5-1 and TRBJ1-1, with TRBD1 matching 8 bases. Trimming cost V 5 bases and J 1 base; bases outside gene matches: 4. The CDR3 is 14 residues long. Germline V lookup: CDR1 SGHRS, CDR2 YFSETQ. In DNA, the CDR3 is TGCGCCAGCAGAGCCGGGACAGGGAACACTGAAGCTTTCTTT. Its protein is CASRAGTGNTEAFF.